Here is one T cell receptor beta chain with its context. The antigen remains unidentified. Each CDR3 protein gets one entry after TCRdb re-called the 5' RACE reads with MiXCR. This table holds around 140,000 distinct CDR3 sequences, 15% to 20% found once. The sample originates from a study of CD8 T cells in ankylosing spondylitis. The CDR3 spans 14 residues. Trimming stripped 5 bases from V and 0 bases from J, with 8 bases between. Germline CDR1 reads LGHNT; CDR2 reads FRNRAP. Study-wide findings and caveats: Some of these motif variants have turned up before, in reports on reactive arthritis synovial fluid and blood. As for the disease-linked clones, they showed a CD8+ phenotype and occurred at relatively low frequencies in peripheral blood. Characteristic, it appeared, of ankylosing spondylitis blood was a TCR beta motif of about eight highly homologous variants.

The genes are TRBV12-5 and TRBJ1-5; D possibly corresponds to TRBD1 (5 bases). This receptor was identified in a male donor with ankylosing spondylitis. The sequenced sample was blood, either unsorted or a sorted T cell fraction (not recorded which). This chain's CDR3 is CASGLGLSNQPQHF. The CDR3 DNA reads TGTGCTAGTGGTCTGGGACTTAGCAATCAGCCCCAGCATTTT.